This TCR beta chain appears in the sequencing data of a study of OX40 agonist ivuxolimab in advanced cancers. Study-wide results and limits: In general, CD8+ T cells held more expanded clones than CD4+ did, on average. At 0.1 to 3.0 mg/kg and by week 6, clonal expansion occurred in CD4+ and CD8+ blood T cells.

The V end lost 8 bases, the J end lost 0 bases, and 15 bases lay between the germline ends. CDR1 and CDR2 (germline): MNHEY, SVGAGI. This CDR3 is 15 amino acids long. This table comes from immunoSEQ multiplex PCR, and its TCRdb copy is limited to in-frame clones, with some not included. The sample comprises 70,000 or so clones, more than 80% of which are singletons, and around 0.51% rests with the top ten. This clone was found a few times. Its antigen is undetermined. The chain joins TRBV6-5 to TRBJ2-3; no clear D. Sequencing was performed on CD4+ or CD8+ T cells sorted from blood, taken in a trial of the OX40 agonist ivuxolimab. The TCR comes from an adult with an advanced solid tumor such as melanoma, head and neck, liver or kidney cancer. The CDR3 bases are TGTGCCAGCGGAAACGGGTATACTAGCACAGATACGCAGTATTTT. Translated: CASGNGYTSTDTQYF.